The sequence of this TCR beta chain was determined in a study of T cells in Graves' hyperthyroidism and ophthalmopathy. For the study at large: Sampling of peripheral blood happened at initial diagnosis, prior to any treatment. General observations from the study: Progression to ophthalmopathy was predicted a median of about six months early.

V was shortened by 5 bases and J by 8 bases, with 19 bases between the two germline ends. The CDR3 has 15 residues. CDR1 SGHTA and CDR2 FQGNSA come from the germline V gene. This clonotype was recorded a few times. Antigen unknown. TCR beta CDR3 regions were amplified from RNA transcripts. Carried out on the TCR CDR3, a first-round RT-PCR used the HTBI primer set. TCRdb independently ran MiXCR on the multiplex PCR reads; one entry per CDR3 protein. The sample consists of some 350,000 distinct CDR3 sequences, roughly 25% of them appearing once. Sequencing was done on a sample of blood. The rearrangement links TRBV7-2 to TRBJ2-4, with D possibly TRBD2 on 5 matching bases. This sequence originates from a man aged 50-60 years with Graves' hyperthyroidism. The CDR3 bases are TGTGCCAGCAGCCCAGGAGGCCAGAGGCGCGACATTCAGTACTTC. Amino acid sequence: CASSPGGQRRDIQYF.